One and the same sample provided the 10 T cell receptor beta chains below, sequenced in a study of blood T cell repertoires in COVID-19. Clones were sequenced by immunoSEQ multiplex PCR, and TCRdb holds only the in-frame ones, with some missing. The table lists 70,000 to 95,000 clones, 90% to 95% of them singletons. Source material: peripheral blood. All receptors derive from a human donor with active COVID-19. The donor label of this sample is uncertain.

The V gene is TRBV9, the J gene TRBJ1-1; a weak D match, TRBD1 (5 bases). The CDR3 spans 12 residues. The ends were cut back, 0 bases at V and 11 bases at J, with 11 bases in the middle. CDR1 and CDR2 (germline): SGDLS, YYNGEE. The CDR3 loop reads CASSVEGEAAFF. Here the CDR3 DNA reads TGTGCCAGCAGCGTAGAAGGGGAGGCGGCTTTCTTT.

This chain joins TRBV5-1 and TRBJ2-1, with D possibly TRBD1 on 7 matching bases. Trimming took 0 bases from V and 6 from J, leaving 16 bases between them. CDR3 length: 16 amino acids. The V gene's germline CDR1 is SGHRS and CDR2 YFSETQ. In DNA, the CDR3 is TGCGCCAGCAGCTTGGCTGGAGGGGCAGGGGGCAATGAGCAGTTCTTC. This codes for CASSLAGGAGGNEQFF.

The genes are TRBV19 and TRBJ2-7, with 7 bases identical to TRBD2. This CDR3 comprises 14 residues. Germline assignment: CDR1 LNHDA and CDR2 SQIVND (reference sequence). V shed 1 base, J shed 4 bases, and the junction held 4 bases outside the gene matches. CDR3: CASSIASGVYEQYF. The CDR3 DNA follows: TGTGCCAGTAGTATAGCCAGCGGGGTATACGAGCAGTACTTC.

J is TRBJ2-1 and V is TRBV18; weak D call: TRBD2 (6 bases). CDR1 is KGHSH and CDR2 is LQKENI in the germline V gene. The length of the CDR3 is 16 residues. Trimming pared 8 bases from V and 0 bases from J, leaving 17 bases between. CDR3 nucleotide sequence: TGTGCCAGCCCGGCGGGGCAGCGGAGCTCCTACAATGAGCAGTTCTTC. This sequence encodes CASPAGQRSSYNEQFF.

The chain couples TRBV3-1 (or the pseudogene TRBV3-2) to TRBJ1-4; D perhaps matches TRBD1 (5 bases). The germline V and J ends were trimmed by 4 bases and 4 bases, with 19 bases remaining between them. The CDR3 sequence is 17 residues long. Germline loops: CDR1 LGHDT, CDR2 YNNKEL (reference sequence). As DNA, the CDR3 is TGTGCCAGCAGCCTTCCGGGGACTCCAAGGGGTAATGAAAAACTGTTTTTT. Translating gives CASSLPGTPRGNEKLFF.

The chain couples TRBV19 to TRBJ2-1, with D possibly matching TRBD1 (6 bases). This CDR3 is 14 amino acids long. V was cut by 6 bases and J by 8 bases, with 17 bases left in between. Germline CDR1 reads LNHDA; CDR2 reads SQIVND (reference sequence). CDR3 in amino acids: CASRMGQTSDEQFF. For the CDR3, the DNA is TGTGCCAGTAGGATGGGACAAACAAGCGATGAGCAGTTCTTC.

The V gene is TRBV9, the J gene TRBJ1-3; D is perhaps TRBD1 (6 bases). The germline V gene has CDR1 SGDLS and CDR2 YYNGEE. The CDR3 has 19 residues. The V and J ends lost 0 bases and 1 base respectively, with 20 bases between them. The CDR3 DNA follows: TGTGCCAGCAGCGTAGGGGACCCTGTGGGGGCAGGGTCTGGAAACACCATATATTTT. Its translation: CASSVGDPVGAGSGNTIYF.

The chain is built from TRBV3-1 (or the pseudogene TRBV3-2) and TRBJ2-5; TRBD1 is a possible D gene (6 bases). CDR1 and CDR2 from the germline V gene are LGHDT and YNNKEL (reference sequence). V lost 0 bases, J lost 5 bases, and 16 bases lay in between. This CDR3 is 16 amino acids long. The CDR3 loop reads CASSQEFLRDRETQYF. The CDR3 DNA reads TGTGCCAGCAGCCAAGAATTCTTGCGAGACAGGGAGACCCAGTACTTC.

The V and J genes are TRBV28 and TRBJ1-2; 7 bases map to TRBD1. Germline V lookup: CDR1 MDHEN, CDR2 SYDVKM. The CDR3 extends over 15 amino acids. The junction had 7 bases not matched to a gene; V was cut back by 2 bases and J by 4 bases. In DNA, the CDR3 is TGTGCCAGCAGTTTACCTCTGACAGGGTCCTATGGCTACACCTTC. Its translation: CASSLPLTGSYGYTF.

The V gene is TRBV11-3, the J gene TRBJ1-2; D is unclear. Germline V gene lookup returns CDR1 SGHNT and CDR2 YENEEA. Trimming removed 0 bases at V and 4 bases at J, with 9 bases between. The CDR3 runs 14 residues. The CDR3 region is CASSLESGSYGYTF. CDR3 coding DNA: TGTGCCAGCAGCTTAGAAAGCGGGAGCTATGGCTACACCTTC.